These T cell receptor beta chains were read from a single sample in a study of immune evolution from preneoplasia to lung adenocarcinoma. TCRdb's table, derived via immunoSEQ multiplex PCR, lists solely in-frame clones and lacks some. This sample has more than 750 clones, with roughly two fifths found just once. Sequenced: FFPE normal lung tissue adjacent to the tumor. The receptors derive from a person aged 45 to 59 with lung adenocarcinoma. Each CDR3 is given with its conserved first and last residue. The D gene is left open where the match is weak. Clone sizes are given selectively: once, few, many, or a class where the clone is expanded.

V gene: TRBV6-1
J gene: TRBJ2-7
clone size: NA
D gene: NA
CDR3 protein: CASSEVAGRIWYF
CDR3 DNA: TGTGCCAGCAGTGAAGTGGCCGGCAGAATTTGGTACTTC

V gene: TRBV6-4
J gene: TRBJ1-5
clone size: NA
D gene: NA
CDR3 protein: CASSAGVGTQPQHF
CDR3 DNA: TGTGCCAGCAGCGCTGGGGTGGGTACTCAGCCCCAGCATTTT

V gene: TRBV16
J gene: TRBJ1-6
clone size: once
D gene: NA
CDR3 protein: CASSQLWGNSPLHF
CDR3 DNA: TGTGCCAGCAGCCAACTTTGGGGGAATTCACCCCTCCACTTT

V gene: TRBV19
J gene: TRBJ2-1
clone size: NA
D gene: TRBD2
CDR3 protein: CASSLRWSSGKINEQFF
CDR3 DNA: TGTGCCAGTAGCCTACGATGGAGTAGCGGGAAGATCAATGAGCAGTTCTTC

V gene: TRBV25-1
J gene: TRBJ2-5
clone size: NA
D gene: NA
CDR3 protein: CASSEAPVETQYF
CDR3 DNA: TGTGCCAGCAGTGAAGCACCGGTGGAGACCCAGTACTTC

V gene: TRBV4-1
J gene: TRBJ1-1
clone size: NA
D gene: TRBD1
CDR3 protein: CASSHQTGANTEAFF
CDR3 DNA: TGCGCCAGCAGCCACCAGACAGGGGCGAACACTGAAGCTTTCTTT

V gene: TRBV18
J gene: TRBJ2-3
clone size: few
D gene: TRBD1
CDR3 protein: CASTYDRGGTDTQYF
CDR3 DNA: TGTGCCAGCACGTATGACAGGGGAGGCACAGATACGCAGTATTTT

V gene: TRBV5-1
J gene: TRBJ2-1
clone size: NA
D gene: NA
CDR3 protein: CASSVPGRSNEQFF
CDR3 DNA: TGCGCCAGCAGCGTACCGGGACGTAGCAATGAGCAGTTCTTC

V gene: TRBV28
J gene: TRBJ1-5
clone size: NA
D gene: NA
CDR3 protein: CASRYRVNQPQHF
CDR3 DNA: TGTGCCAGCAGGTACAGGGTTAATCAGCCCCAGCATTTT

V gene: TRBV4-3
J gene: TRBJ1-2
clone size: NA
D gene: NA
CDR3 protein: CASSQELVSRGYTF
CDR3 DNA: TGCGCCAGCAGCCAAGAGTTGGTTTCACGCGGCTACACCTTC

V gene: TRBV28
J gene: TRBJ2-1
clone size: few
D gene: NA
CDR3 protein: CASSFSSSSYNEQFF
CDR3 DNA: TGTGCCAGCAGTTTTTCTAGCAGCTCCTACAATGAGCAGTTCTTC

V gene: TRBV15
J gene: TRBJ2-5
clone size: few
D gene: NA
CDR3 protein: CATSPRLTDPQETQYF
CDR3 DNA: TGTGCCACCAGCCCCCGACTTACTGATCCCCAGGAGACCCAGTACTTC

V gene: TRBV30
J gene: TRBJ2-7
clone size: NA
D gene: NA
CDR3 protein: CAWRSTGAGYEQYF
CDR3 DNA: TGTGCCTGGAGATCCACCGGGGCTGGATACGAGCAGTACTTC

V gene: TRBV5-1
J gene: TRBJ2-3
clone size: NA
D gene: NA
CDR3 protein: CASSSNSPSTDTQYF
CDR3 DNA: TGCGCCAGCAGCTCGAACAGCCCTAGCACAGATACGCAGTATTTT

V gene: TRBV18
J gene: TRBJ2-7
clone size: NA
D gene: TRBD2
CDR3 protein: CASSFGTNVEEQYF
CDR3 DNA: TGTGCCAGCTCATTTGGGACTAATGTGGAAGAGCAGTACTTC

V gene: TRBV28
J gene: TRBJ2-1
clone size: NA
D gene: TRBD2
CDR3 protein: CASSYSLLAGSLYEQFF
CDR3 DNA: TGTGCCAGCAGTTATTCCCTACTAGCGGGGTCCCTATATGAGCAGTTCTTC

V gene: TRBV7-2
J gene: TRBJ1-5
clone size: few
D gene: NA
CDR3 protein: CASSLGGGAASRASQHF
CDR3 DNA: TGTGCCAGCAGCTTAGGCGGAGGGGCCGCGAGCAGAGCGTCCCAGCATTTT

V gene: TRBV9
J gene: TRBJ2-1
clone size: NA
D gene: TRBD1
CDR3 protein: CASSAQGNSYNEQFF
CDR3 DNA: TGTGCCAGCAGCGCACAGGGGAACTCCTACAATGAGCAGTTCTTC